This T cell receptor beta chain was sequenced during a study of technical replicates of blood from a handful of donors. This CDR3 has 16 amino acids. V was pared by 4 bases and J by 5 bases, with 10 bases of the junction left unmatched. Germline lookup yields CDR1 SGHRS and CDR2 YFSETQ. The method was immunoSEQ multiplex PCR; TCRdb's version includes in-frame clones alone and lacks a portion of them. The table records roughly 6,500 clones, roughly 95% of them present only once. The sequence derives from a human donor in good health. The sequenced sample was PBMCs. The chain has TRBV5-1 and TRBJ2-5; 11 positions agree with TRBD1. In nucleotides, the CDR3 is TGCGCCAGCAGCGACGGGACAGGGGGACTCCCGGAGACCCAGTACTTC. Translating gives CASSDGTGGLPETQYF.